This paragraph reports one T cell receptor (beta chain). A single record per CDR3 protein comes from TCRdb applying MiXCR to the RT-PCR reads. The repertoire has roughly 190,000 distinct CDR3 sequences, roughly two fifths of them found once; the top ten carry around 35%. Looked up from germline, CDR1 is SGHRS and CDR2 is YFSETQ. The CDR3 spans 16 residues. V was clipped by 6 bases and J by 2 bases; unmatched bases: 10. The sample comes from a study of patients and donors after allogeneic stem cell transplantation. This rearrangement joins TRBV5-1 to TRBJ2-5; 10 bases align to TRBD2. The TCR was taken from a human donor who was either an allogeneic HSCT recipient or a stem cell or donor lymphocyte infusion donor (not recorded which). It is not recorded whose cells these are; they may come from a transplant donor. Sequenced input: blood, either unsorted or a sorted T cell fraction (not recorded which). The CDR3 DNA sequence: TGCGCCAGCACCCTCCACCCAGCGGGAGGGCAAGAGACCCAGTACTTC. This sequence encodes CASTLHPAGGQETQYF.